This is a list of T cell receptor beta chains from one sample in a study of blood T cell repertoires in COVID-19. Clones were read by immunoSEQ multiplex PCR, and TCRdb kept only the in-frame ones, dropping some. The sample carries around 260,000 clones, about nine tenths recorded once. Material: peripheral blood. The origin of the receptors is a woman in her thirties or forties who had recovered from COVID-19. Each CDR3 is given with its conserved first and last residue. The order of the fields is D gene, V gene, J gene, clone size, CDR3 protein, CDR3 DNA. D genes are given only for firm matches. Expanded clones are given a class, and other clones once, few, many or no size at all.

d_gene: TRBD2; v_gene: TRBV27; j_gene: TRBJ2-1; abundance: -; CDR3aa: CASSLGTSDHNEQFF; CDR3nt: TGTGCCAGCAGTTTAGGGACTAGCGACCACAATGAGCAGTTCTTC
d_gene: TRBD2; v_gene: TRBV3-1/TRBV3-2; j_gene: TRBJ2-7; abundance: -; CDR3aa: CASSQITSGTYEQYF; CDR3nt: TGTGCCAGCAGCCAAATAACTAGCGGTACCTACGAGCAGTACTTC
d_gene: -; v_gene: TRBV19; j_gene: TRBJ1-1; abundance: -; CDR3aa: CASSSGGGSEAFF; CDR3nt: TGTGCCAGTAGTAGTGGGGGGGGCTCTGAAGCTTTCTTT
d_gene: -; v_gene: TRBV5-1; j_gene: TRBJ2-3; abundance: -; CDR3aa: CASSLGREWIDTQYF; CDR3nt: TGCGCCAGCAGCTTGGGACGGGAGTGGATAGATACGCAGTATTTT
d_gene: -; v_gene: TRBV2; j_gene: TRBJ1-2; abundance: once; CDR3aa: CASSGPRALNYGYTF; CDR3nt: TGTGCCAGCAGTGGTCCCCGAGCCCTCAACTATGGCTACACCTTC
d_gene: -; v_gene: TRBV6-5; j_gene: TRBJ2-5; abundance: -; CDR3aa: CASSYSGGTGTQYF; CDR3nt: TGTGCCAGCAGTTACTCCGGCGGGACCGGGACCCAGTACTTC
d_gene: -; v_gene: TRBV3-1/TRBV3-2; j_gene: TRBJ1-1; abundance: -; CDR3aa: CASSRTANTEAFF; CDR3nt: TGTGCCAGCAGCCGGACAGCGAACACTGAAGCTTTCTTT
d_gene: -; v_gene: TRBV5-1; j_gene: TRBJ1-2; abundance: -; CDR3aa: CASSPTLAGGQGYTF; CDR3nt: TGCGCCAGCAGTCCGACCCTCGCTGGAGGCCAAGGCTACACCTTC
d_gene: -; v_gene: TRBV5-1; j_gene: TRBJ2-1; abundance: -; CDR3aa: CASSFGASYNEQFF; CDR3nt: TGCGCCAGCAGCTTTGGAGCATCCTACAATGAGCAGTTCTTC
d_gene: -; v_gene: TRBV6-5; j_gene: TRBJ2-4; abundance: once; CDR3aa: CASSPMTDIINIQYF; CDR3nt: TGTGCCAGCAGTCCCATGACGGACATTATCAACATTCAGTACTTC
d_gene: -; v_gene: TRBV19; j_gene: TRBJ1-1; abundance: -; CDR3aa: CASSTYGRENTEAFF; CDR3nt: TGTGCCAGTAGTACTTACGGACGGGAGAACACTGAAGCTTTCTTT
d_gene: -; v_gene: TRBV3-1/TRBV3-2; j_gene: TRBJ2-2; abundance: -; CDR3aa: CASSPGAGELFF; CDR3nt: TGTGCCAGCAGCCCAGGGGCCGGGGAGCTGTTTTTT
d_gene: -; v_gene: TRBV6-1; j_gene: TRBJ2-1; abundance: once; CDR3aa: CASSGSLAPSSYNEQFF; CDR3nt: TGTGCCAGCAGTGGCTCCCTAGCGCCAAGCTCCTACAATGAGCAGTTCTTC
d_gene: -; v_gene: TRBV6-5; j_gene: TRBJ2-7; abundance: -; CDR3aa: CASSIGSLAYEQYF; CDR3nt: TGTGCCAGCAGTATCGGGAGTTTGGCGTACGAGCAGTACTTC
d_gene: TRBD1; v_gene: TRBV19; j_gene: TRBJ2-7; abundance: -; CDR3aa: CASSGQGRGTAEQYF; CDR3nt: TGTGCCAGTAGTGGACAGGGAAGGGGGACCGCCGAGCAGTACTTC
d_gene: TRBD2; v_gene: TRBV7-6; j_gene: TRBJ2-1; abundance: -; CDR3aa: CASSLGSSGNPSYNEQFF; CDR3nt: TGTGCCAGCAGCTTAGGTTCTAGCGGGAACCCCTCCTACAATGAGCAGTTCTTC
d_gene: TRBD1; v_gene: TRBV2; j_gene: TRBJ2-5; abundance: -; CDR3aa: CASSEQGAVETQYF; CDR3nt: TGTGCCAGCAGTGAGCAGGGGGCCGTAGAGACCCAGTACTTC
d_gene: TRBD2; v_gene: TRBV9; j_gene: TRBJ2-1; abundance: -; CDR3aa: CASSVSLTSGSLGEQFF; CDR3nt: TGTGCCAGCAGCGTTAGTTTGACTAGCGGGAGTTTAGGGGAGCAGTTCTTC
d_gene: -; v_gene: TRBV29-1; j_gene: TRBJ1-1; abundance: once; CDR3aa: CSVDSGNTEAFF; CDR3nt: TGCAGCGTTGACTCCGGGAACACTGAAGCTTTCTTT
d_gene: TRBD2; v_gene: TRBV12-5; j_gene: TRBJ2-1; abundance: -; CDR3aa: CASGLVGLAGGPSNEQFF; CDR3nt: TGTGCTAGTGGTTTGGTAGGGTTAGCGGGAGGGCCCTCCAATGAGCAGTTCTTC
d_gene: -; v_gene: TRBV5-1; j_gene: TRBJ2-7; abundance: -; CDR3aa: CASSPSPSEGYYEQYF; CDR3nt: TGCGCCAGCAGCCCTAGCCCCTCGGAAGGGTACTACGAGCAGTACTTC
d_gene: TRBD1; v_gene: TRBV6-2/TRBV6-3; j_gene: TRBJ1-5; abundance: -; CDR3aa: CASSYLGQGRQPQHF; CDR3nt: TGTGCCAGCAGTTACTTAGGACAGGGAAGACAGCCCCAGCATTTT
d_gene: -; v_gene: TRBV19; j_gene: TRBJ1-4; abundance: -; CDR3aa: CASTNSIATNEKLFF; CDR3nt: TGTGCCAGTACCAATTCTATTGCAACTAATGAAAAACTGTTTTTT
d_gene: -; v_gene: TRBV24-1; j_gene: TRBJ2-1; abundance: -; CDR3aa: CATSPLELPNEQFF; CDR3nt: TGTGCCACCAGTCCCCTCGAACTCCCCAATGAGCAGTTCTTC
d_gene: -; v_gene: TRBV11-3; j_gene: TRBJ2-2; abundance: -; CDR3aa: CASNKGGFSTGELFF; CDR3nt: TGTGCCAGCAACAAGGGGGGGTTTTCCACCGGGGAGCTGTTTTTT
d_gene: -; v_gene: TRBV19; j_gene: TRBJ2-1; abundance: -; CDR3aa: CASSIGGYNEQFF; CDR3nt: TGTGCCAGTAGTATCGGGGGATACAATGAGCAGTTCTTC
d_gene: TRBD2; v_gene: TRBV7-2; j_gene: TRBJ2-3; abundance: -; CDR3aa: CASGLAGGTDTQYF; CDR3nt: TGTGCCAGTGGACTAGCGGGAGGCACAGATACGCAGTATTTT
d_gene: -; v_gene: TRBV3-1/TRBV3-2; j_gene: TRBJ2-1; abundance: -; CDR3aa: CASSRWDFSYNEQFF; CDR3nt: TGTGCCAGCAGCCGCTGGGACTTCTCCTACAATGAGCAGTTCTTC
d_gene: -; v_gene: TRBV4-1; j_gene: TRBJ2-1; abundance: -; CDR3aa: CASSQGIGSSTYNEQFF; CDR3nt: TGCGCCAGCAGCCAAGGGATCGGGAGCAGTACTTACAATGAGCAGTTCTTC
d_gene: TRBD2; v_gene: TRBV11-1; j_gene: TRBJ2-1; abundance: -; CDR3aa: CASRQTGTTYNEQFF; CDR3nt: TGTGCCAGCAGACAAACCGGGACTACCTACAATGAGCAGTTCTTC
d_gene: TRBD1; v_gene: TRBV27; j_gene: TRBJ1-1; abundance: -; CDR3aa: CASRGPTGGSSTEAFF; CDR3nt: TGTGCCAGCAGGGGCCCGACAGGGGGCTCTTCTACTGAAGCTTTCTTT
d_gene: TRBD1; v_gene: TRBV5-6; j_gene: TRBJ1-6; abundance: -; CDR3aa: CASSYGTGGSPLHF; CDR3nt: TGTGCCAGCAGCTACGGGACAGGGGGTTCACCCCTCCACTTT
d_gene: -; v_gene: TRBV9; j_gene: TRBJ1-4; abundance: -; CDR3aa: CASSVQGGNEKLFF; CDR3nt: TGTGCCAGCAGCGTACAGGGTGGAAATGAAAAACTGTTTTTT
d_gene: TRBD1; v_gene: TRBV27; j_gene: TRBJ2-1; abundance: -; CDR3aa: CASSLTRTGARNEQFF; CDR3nt: TGTGCCAGCAGTTTAACCCGGACAGGGGCGCGTAATGAGCAGTTCTTC
d_gene: TRBD2; v_gene: TRBV5-1; j_gene: TRBJ2-3; abundance: few; CDR3aa: CASSSRLAEATDTQYF; CDR3nt: TGCGCCAGCAGCTCGAGACTAGCGGAGGCCACAGATACGCAGTATTTT
d_gene: -; v_gene: TRBV19; j_gene: TRBJ2-2; abundance: once; CDR3aa: CASSLGAAGELFF; CDR3nt: TGTGCCAGTAGTCTGGGGGCGGCCGGGGAGCTGTTTTTT
d_gene: -; v_gene: TRBV30; j_gene: TRBJ2-5; abundance: -; CDR3aa: CAHTLGSQETQYF; CDR3nt: TGTGCCCACACTTTGGGCTCTCAAGAGACCCAGTACTTC
d_gene: -; v_gene: TRBV11-2; j_gene: TRBJ1-3; abundance: -; CDR3aa: CASSTQYRVKRNTIYF; CDR3nt: TGTGCCAGCAGCACCCAATACAGGGTAAAAAGAAACACCATATATTTT
d_gene: -; v_gene: TRBV12-5; j_gene: TRBJ2-3; abundance: -; CDR3aa: CASGLSGQTTDTQYF; CDR3nt: TGTGCTAGTGGTTTGAGTGGGCAGACCACAGATACGCAGTATTTT
d_gene: TRBD2; v_gene: TRBV19; j_gene: TRBJ2-2; abundance: -; CDR3aa: CASSIGLAGVNTGELFF; CDR3nt: TGTGCCAGTAGTATAGGGCTAGCGGGAGTGAACACCGGGGAGCTGTTTTTT
d_gene: -; v_gene: TRBV19; j_gene: TRBJ1-5; abundance: once; CDR3aa: CASSKQSNQPQHF; CDR3nt: TGTGCCAGTAGTAAACAGAGCAATCAGCCCCAGCATTTT
d_gene: TRBD2; v_gene: TRBV5-1; j_gene: TRBJ2-7; abundance: -; CDR3aa: CASSQDGGAGYEQYF; CDR3nt: TGCGCCAGCAGCCAAGATGGGGGAGCGGGGTACGAGCAGTACTTC